These 10 T cell receptor beta chains were all obtained from the same sample, sequenced in a study of a mutant IDH1 vaccine in newly diagnosed glioma. This table comes from immunoSEQ multiplex PCR, and its TCRdb copy is limited to in-frame clones, with some not included. Among 45,000 to 65,000 clones, 81% were seen once, and the ten largest hold around 8%. Their specific antigens are unknown. The time point is: week 23, last vaccination. Vaccination used 300 ug of mutant IDH1 20-mer peptide per dose, with topical imiquimod. Sequencing was performed on PBMCs, taken from a glioma patient whose treatment included an IDH1 peptide vaccine. The receptors shown here come from a woman between 40 and 50 years old with glioma. Some clones in this sample may be carry-over from other donors' samples.

The gene calls are TRBV27 and TRBJ2-7; 8 bases line up with TRBD2. J lost 7 bases, V lost 6 bases, and 14 bases had no gene match. Germline assignment: CDR1 MNHEY and CDR2 SMNVEV (reference sequence). CDR3 length: 15 amino acids. CDR3 in amino acids: CASRGGRGVPWEQYF. The CDR3 DNA reads as TGTGCCAGCAGGGGGGGGCGGGGGGTCCCCTGGGAGCAGTACTTC.

V and J are TRBV5-1 and TRBJ1-2, with a tentative D call TRBD1 (6 bases). Germline V gene lookup returns CDR1 SGHRS and CDR2 YFSETQ. V was shortened by 0 bases and J by 6 bases, with 6 bases between the two germline ends. The CDR3 consists of 12 residues. In DNA form, the CDR3 reads TGCGCCAGCAGCTTGGGGACAGATGGCTACACCTTC. Its protein is CASSLGTDGYTF.

This clone showed up just a few times. This chain connects TRBV10-3 to TRBJ1-1; 8 nucleotides match TRBD1. The CDR3 spans 14 residues. Trimming took 3 bases from V and 4 from J; bases not matched to a gene: 4. The germline V gene has CDR1 ENHRY and CDR2 SYGVKD. Here the CDR3 DNA reads TGTGCCATCAGTGACAGGGGGCAGGTCACTGAAGCTTTCTTT. This codes for CAISDRGQVTEAFF.

The chain is built from TRBV2 and TRBJ2-5; D tentatively fits TRBD1 or TRBD2 (5 bases each). CDR3 length: 15 amino acids. The germline V gene encodes CDR1 SNHLY and CDR2 FYNNEI. V was clipped by 9 bases and J by 2 bases, with 19 bases between them. CDR3 nucleotides: TGTGCCAGTACCCCCCGGGGCCGATTACAAGAGACCCAGTACTTC. Translation gives CASTPRGRLQETQYF. Full variable domain (rest looked up from reference TRBV2 and TRBJ2-5): EPEVTQTPSHQVTQMGQEVILRCVPISNHLYFYWYRQILGQKVEFLVSFYNNEISEKSEIFDDQFSVERPDGSNFTLKIRSTKLEDSAMYFCASTPRGRLQETQYFGPGTRLLVL.

This clone has only a few counts. The rearrangement links TRBV7-2 to TRBJ1-2; no clear D gene. Germline V CDR1 and CDR2: SGHTA, FQGNSA. This CDR3 contains 13 residues. Trimming shortened V by 5 bases and J by 2 bases, and 9 bases separated the two germline ends. The chain's CDR3 is CASSRTENYGYTF. CDR3 DNA sequence: TGTGCCAGCAGCCGGACGGAAAACTATGGCTACACCTTC.

V usage is TRBV13 and J usage is TRBJ2-6; perhaps TRBD1 as D (7 bases). Trimming cost V 1 base and J 4 bases, with 14 bases left between them. Germline CDR1 and CDR2: PRHDT and FYEKMQ (reference sequence). The CDR3 runs 17 residues. The CDR3 DNA sequence: TGTGCCAGCAGCTTAGTGGAGGGGGCCGCGGGGGCCAACGTCCTGACTTTC. Encoded protein: CASSLVEGAAGANVLTF.

This clone was detected a few times. The chain joins TRBV30 to TRBJ1-5; D is uncertain. There are 14 residues in the CDR3. The V gene lost 2 bases and the J gene lost 3 bases, with 11 bases spanning the gap. The germline V gene encodes CDR1 GTSNPN and CDR2 SVGIG (reference sequence). DNA of the CDR3: TGTGCCTGGAGTACGGCCTCCGTCAATCAGCCCCAGCATTTT. Amino acids: CAWSTASVNQPQHF. The whole variable domain, remainder taken from reference TRBV30 and TRBJ1-5, is SQTIHQWPATLVQPVGSPLSLECTVEGTSNPNLYWYRQAAGRGLQLLFYSVGIGQISSEVPQNLSASRPQDRQFILSSKKLLLSDSGFYLCAWSTASVNQPQHFGDGTRLSIL.

This chain uses TRBV6-5 with TRBJ1-5; 9 nucleotides align to TRBD1. CDR3 length: 15 residues. Trimming took 4 bases from V and 4 from J; bases not matched to a gene: 5. Germline V gives CDR1 MNHEY, CDR2 SVGAGI. The CDR3 DNA sequence: TGTGCCAGCAGTTCCCTCGGGACAGGGAATCAGCCCCAGCATTTT. Residues: CASSSLGTGNQPQHF.

V gene TRBV7-2 combines with J gene TRBJ1-2, with TRBD1 matching 9 bases. The V gene end was trimmed by 4 bases and the J gene end by 7 bases; junction bases not matched to a gene: 4. Germline V gene lookup returns CDR1 SGHTA and CDR2 FQGNSA. The CDR3 length is 13 residues. DNA of the CDR3: TGTGCCAGCAGCTGGGGACAGGGAAGTGGCTACACCTTC. Residues: CASSWGQGSGYTF.

The chain has TRBV5-5 and TRBJ1-2; no firm D call. The germline V gene has CDR1 SGHKS and CDR2 YYEKEE (reference sequence). Trimming shortened V by 4 bases and J by 10 bases, and 17 bases separated the two germline ends. The CDR3 loop spans 13 amino acids. The CDR3 is CASSHDNNLLYTF. The CDR3 DNA reads TGTGCCAGCAGCCATGATAACAATTTACTCTACACCTTC.